The 25 T cell receptor beta chains given below trace back to one sample, sequenced in a study of blood T cells in healthy people across ages. Together with a sample-barcoded 5' primer, a J-beta primer mix was included in a second PCR lasting about 6 to 11 cycles. Each CDR3 protein gets one entry after TCRdb re-called the 5' RACE reads with MiXCR. The table has over a million distinct CDR3 sequences, approximately 40% seen once; the top ten hold 7.9%. Sequenced input: blood. Source of these receptors: a woman under 30 in good health.

A few counts support this clonotype. The chain's CDR3 is CASSRGIRYNEKLFF. For the CDR3, the DNA is TGTGCCAGCAGTCGCGGAATCAGATATAATGAAAAACTGTTTTTT. This chain joins TRBV6-2 or TRBV6-3 and TRBJ1-4; no clear D. Germline V lookup: CDR1 MNHEY, CDR2 SVGEGT. This CDR3 comprises 15 residues. Trimming took 5 bases from V and 4 from J, leaving 14 bases between them.

This sequence joins TRBV27 and TRBJ2-7, with 11 bases aligning to TRBD1. Germline V CDR1 and CDR2: MNHEY, SMNVEV (reference sequence). The CDR3 is made up of 16 amino acids. J gave up 7 bases and V 2 bases, and 10 bases lay outside the gene matches. The CDR3, as DNA: TGTGCCAGCAGTTTAAATTGGGACAGGGGGGCAAGTGAGCAGTACTTC. Residues: CASSLNWDRGASEQYF.

This clonotype occurred a few times. V usage is TRBV14 and J usage is TRBJ2-5, with TRBD2 identical over 12 bases. The trim removed 5 bases at V and 11 bases at J, leaving 12 bases unmatched. CDR3 length equals 15 residues. The germline V gene encodes CDR1 SGHDN and CDR2 FVKESK. CDR3 DNA sequence: TGTGCCAGCAGCAAACTAGCGGGGGGTGCTAGTGAGCAGTACTTC. Amino acid sequence: CASSKLAGGASEQYF.

This clonotype was observed a handful of times. The chain recombines TRBV2 with TRBJ2-3; 12 bases fit TRBD1. Trimming removed 4 bases from V and 4 bases from J; junction bases left unmatched: 6. The germline V gene has CDR1 SNHLY and CDR2 FYNNEI. The CDR3 consists of 16 residues. The CDR3 protein is CASSAPGQGASDTQYF. The CDR3 nucleotides read TGTGCCAGCAGTGCTCCGGGACAGGGGGCTTCAGATACGCAGTATTTT.

This clonotype appeared a few times. The J gene is TRBJ2-1, the V gene TRBV6-2 or TRBV6-3; the match to TRBD2 covers 9 bases. The germline V gene encodes CDR1 MNHEY and CDR2 SVGEGT. Unmatched junction bases numbered 16, after V lost 3 bases and J lost 4 bases. The CDR3 contains 19 residues. In nucleotides, the CDR3 is TGTGCCAGCAGTTATTACCCCTACTTTGTCGCGGGAGGGTACAATGAGCAGTTCTTC. The encoded protein is CASSYYPYFVAGGYNEQFF.

This chain uses TRBV4-1 with TRBJ1-4; D gene uncertain. Germline loops: CDR1 MGHRA, CDR2 YSYEKL. This CDR3 region has 13 residues. Trimming shortened V by 3 bases and J by 7 bases, and 9 bases separated the two germline ends. The CDR3 coding sequence is TGCGCCAGCAGCCATCCGACGGTTGAAAAACTGTTTTTT. Translated: CASSHPTVEKLFF.

This clonotype was observed a few times. This sequence joins TRBV28 and TRBJ1-2; tentative D call: TRBD1 (5 bases). The germline V gene has CDR1 MDHEN and CDR2 SYDVKM. V was shortened by 5 bases and J by 2 bases, with 15 bases between the two germline ends. The CDR3 sequence is 15 residues long. In nucleotides, the CDR3 is TGTGCCAGCAGTCCCACTATCACAGGAAACTATGGCTACACCTTC. Protein: CASSPTITGNYGYTF.

As to this clonotype: At one end, the junction sequence differs from germline, possibly due to a read error. V is TRBV15 and J is TRBJ2-3; TRBD2 matches at 8 bases. CDR1 LNHNV and CDR2 YYDKDF come from the germline V gene (reference sequence). This CDR3 is built from 13 residues. CDR3 sequence reads: CASRREGTDTQYF. The CDR3 DNA follows: TGTGCCTCACGCCGGGAGGGCACGGATACGCAGTATTTT.

This clonotype was seen a few times. The chain carries TRBV12-3 or TRBV12-4 and TRBJ2-3, with D possibly matching TRBD2 (5 bases). This CDR3 spans 15 amino acids. V was clipped by 8 bases and J by 5 bases, with 20 bases between them. CDR3 sequence (DNA): TGTGCCAGCGGCCAGCCAACTAGATCGGGAGATACGCAGTATTTT. Translated: CASGQPTRSGDTQYF.

This chain links TRBV30 with TRBJ2-7; tentative D call: TRBD2 (5 bases). The DNA end favors TRBJ2-5, so the J call may be wrong. The CDR3 loop spans 11 amino acids. CDR1 is GTSNPN and CDR2 is SVGIG in the germline V gene (reference sequence). The CDR3 region has the DNA TGTGCCTGGAGACTAGTGGAGACCCAGTACTTC. Amino acids: CAWRLVETQYF.

About this clonotype itself: Mismatch with germline at one junction end may stem from a read error. The rearrangement joins TRBV3-1 to TRBJ2-5; D is unresolved. Matching the DNA end better, TRBJ2-7 makes the J call doubtful. This CDR3 spans 12 amino acids. CDR1 and CDR2 from the germline V gene are LGHDT and YNNKEL (reference sequence). CDR3 residues: CARSQAGVEQYF. As DNA, the CDR3 is TGTGCCCGCAGCCAAGCTGGGGTCGAGCAGTACTTC.

The chain carries TRBV5-1 and TRBJ1-2; weak D call: TRBD1 (5 bases). Germline assignment: CDR1 SGHRS and CDR2 YFSETQ. Trimming left V 0 bases short and J 6 bases short, with 9 bases between. The CDR3 covers 13 residues. For the CDR3, the DNA is TGCGCCAGCAGCTTGGAGCAGGGTCATGGCTACACCTTC. Translation gives CASSLEQGHGYTF.

The V call is TRBV29-1, the J call TRBJ1-2; 7 bases line up with TRBD1. CDR3 length: 12 residues. J was trimmed by 5 bases and V by 3 bases; bases with no gene match: 3. Germline V gene data show CDR1 as SQVTM and CDR2 as ANQGSEA. The CDR3 protein is CSVDRGWYGYTF. The CDR3 nucleotides are TGCAGCGTTGACAGGGGGTGGTATGGCTACACCTTC. Using reference TRBV29-1 and TRBJ1-2 for the parts outside the CDR3, the full variable domain is SAVISQKPSRDICQRGTSLTIQCQVDSQVTMMFWYRQQPGQSLTLIATANQGSEATYESGFVIDKFPISRPNLTFSTLTVSNMSPEDSSIYLCSVDRGWYGYTFGSGTRLTVV.

The V and J genes are TRBV6-5 and TRBJ1-2; D perhaps matches TRBD1 (5 bases). V lost 2 bases and J lost 2, with 12 bases in between. Germline V gives CDR1 MNHEY, CDR2 SVGAGI. This CDR3 has 15 residues. CDR3 sequence reads: CASSYADTPNYGYTF. Here the CDR3 DNA reads TGTGCCAGCAGTTACGCGGACACCCCAAACTATGGCTACACCTTC.

V gene TRBV20-1 combines with J gene TRBJ1-1; maybe TRBD1 (6 bases). Looked up from germline, CDR1 is DFQATT and CDR2 is SNEGSKA (reference sequence). The V end lost 5 bases, the J end lost 0 bases, and 10 bases lay between the germline ends. The CDR3 spans 13 residues. In nucleotides, the CDR3 is TGCAGTGCTTTCAGGGGTTTGAACACTGAAGCTTTCTTT. Translating it yields CSAFRGLNTEAFF.

The rearrangement uses TRBV20-1 and TRBJ2-5, with D tentatively TRBD2 (6 bases). The last part of the DNA fits TRBJ2-7 better; the J call may be wrong. Germline V CDR1 and CDR2: DFQATT, SNEGSKA (reference sequence). This CDR3 has 15 amino acids. Here the CDR3 DNA reads TGCAGTGCTAGAGATCCCGCACTAGATAGCGGCGAGCAGTACTTC. As protein: CSARDPALDSGEQYF.

The chain combines TRBV3-1 with TRBJ1-6; 10 positions agree with TRBD1. Germline V lookup: CDR1 LGHDT, CDR2 YNNKEL (reference sequence). There are 16 residues in the CDR3. The ends lost 5 bases at V and 7 bases at J; junction bases unmatched: 8. CDR3 loop: CASSDRDRGRNSPLHF. The CDR3 DNA reads as TGTGCCAGCAGCGACCGGGACAGGGGTAGGAATTCACCCCTCCACTTT. Full variable domain (outside the CDR3, taken from reference TRBV3-1 and TRBJ1-6): DTAVSQTPKYLVTQMGNDKSIKCEQNLGHDTMYWYKQDSKKFLKIMFSYNNKELIINETVPNRFSPKSPDKAHLNLHINSLELGDSAVYFCASSDRDRGRNSPLHFGNGTRLTVT.

Only a few counts were recorded for this clonotype. The chain is built from TRBV6-2 or TRBV6-3 and TRBJ2-1; 9 bases agree with TRBD2. The CDR3 extends over 16 amino acids. Germline V lookup: CDR1 MNHEY, CDR2 SVGEGT. V dropped 6 bases and J dropped 3; count of bases not matched to a gene: 9. The CDR3 loop is CASRALAGADYNEQFF. The CDR3 DNA is TGTGCCAGCAGAGCCTTAGCGGGAGCTGACTACAATGAGCAGTTCTTC.

V gene TRBV5-1 combines with J gene TRBJ1-5, with TRBD1 matching over 10 bases. The CDR3 loop spans 15 amino acids. The V gene's germline CDR1 is SGHRS and CDR2 YFSETQ. With 4 bases clipped from V and 5 bases from J, the junction kept 6 bases outside the gene matches. The CDR3 coding sequence is TGCGCCAGCAGCCGGGGGACAGGGGAACATCAGCCCCAGCATTTT. Amino acid sequence: CASSRGTGEHQPQHF.

This clonotype has just one count. The chain employs TRBV6-6 and TRBJ2-7, with D perhaps given as TRBD1 or TRBD2 (6 bases each). Germline CDR1 and CDR2: MNHNY and SVGAGI (reference sequence). This CDR3 comprises 14 residues. V was shortened by 6 bases and J by 4 bases, with 16 bases between the two germline ends. CDR3 region: CASSSDGGWYEQYF. In DNA form, the CDR3 reads TGTGCCAGCAGCAGCGACGGGGGCTGGTACGAGCAGTACTTC.

CDR3 bases: TGTGCCAGCAGCAGGGGCCTAGCTAACACTGAAGCTTTCTTT. Its translation is CASSRGLANTEAFF. V and J are TRBV7-3 and TRBJ1-1, with D perhaps matching TRBD1 (5 bases). Trimming cost V 5 bases and J 2 bases, with 12 bases left between them. Germline V gene data show CDR1 as SGHTA and CDR2 as FQGTGA. This CDR3 has 14 amino acids.

There are a few counts of this clonotype. The chain has TRBV12-5 and TRBJ1-1; unclear D gene. Germline CDR1 and CDR2: LGHNT and FRNRAP. V was shortened by 1 base and J by 0 bases, with 6 bases between the two germline ends. The CDR3 has 14 residues. The CDR3 region is CASGLEIMNTEAFF. The CDR3 nucleotides are TGTGCTAGTGGTTTGGAGATCATGAACACTGAAGCTTTCTTT.

As to this clonotype: One junction end disagrees with the germline gene, perhaps due to a read error. The rearrangement joins TRBV5-6 to TRBJ2-1, with D hard to call. The CDR3 runs to 12 residues. Germline V lookup: CDR1 SGHDT, CDR2 YYEEEE. The CDR3 DNA is TGTGCCAACAGCTTGAGGTTAGGTGGGCAGTTCTTC. Protein product: CANSLRLGGQFF.

The chain couples TRBV2 to TRBJ1-6; 10 bases map to TRBD1. The germline gives CDR1 SNHLY, CDR2 FYNNEI. The V and J ends lost 5 bases and 10 bases, in that order; junction bases with no gene match: 8. The CDR3 loop spans 15 amino acids. CDR3 nucleotides: TGTGCCAGCAGTCCCAGGACAGGGGGAGGCTCACCCCTCCACTTT. Translated: CASSPRTGGGSPLHF.

This clonotype was observed a handful of times. The chain combines TRBV28 with TRBJ1-2; D remains ambiguous. V was shortened by 6 bases and J by 3 bases, with 26 bases between the two germline ends. Germline CDR1 reads MDHEN; CDR2 reads SYDVKM. The CDR3 has 18 amino acids. CDR3 amino acids: CASSRTTGSRLVHYGYTF. CDR3 DNA sequence: TGTGCCAGCAGCCGTACTACCGGGTCCAGACTTGTACACTATGGCTACACCTTC.